This T cell receptor (beta chain) was identified in a study of T cell responses to AZD1222 COVID-19 vaccine. The CDR3 runs to 13 residues. From germline, CDR1 is SGHAT and CDR2 FQNNGV. V was pared by 5 bases and J by 1 base, with 9 bases between. A single count supports this clone. Distinct nucleotide sequences in the sample also encode this CDR3. Measured with immunoSEQ multiplex PCR; TCRdb has only the in-frame clones, and not every one. The repertoire holds some 120,000 clones, with 85% to 95% as singletons. This TCR was sampled from an adult who received the AZD1222 COVID-19 vaccine. This specimen was peripheral blood, taken 28 days after the second AZD1222 dose. The rearrangement links TRBV11-2 to TRBJ2-7; D not certain. CDR3 coding DNA: TGTGCCAGCAGCCTGGGAACATCCTACGAGCAGTACTTC. Protein product: CASSLGTSYEQYF.